A selection of T cell receptor beta chains follows, all from one sample in a study of blood T cell repertoires in COVID-19. Profiling relied on immunoSEQ multiplex PCR, and the TCRdb table lists in-frame clones only, not all of them. The sample includes some 320,000 clones, approximately 89% of them seen just once. The sample was PBMCs or T cells enriched from blood (not recorded which). The receptors were gathered from a woman aged 45 to 65 who had been exposed to COVID-19. CDR3s include the opening cysteine and the closing phenylalanine or tryptophan.

>TRBJ1-6|TRBV14
CASSQGQPVFNSPLHF
>TRBJ2-3|TRBV11-2
CASSLVSLAGGSDTQYF
>TRBJ1-2|TRBV2
CASRGPGLRNYGYTF
>TRBJ2-7|TRBV7-9
CASSLGQGGYEQYF
>TRBJ1-5|TRBV12-3/TRBV12-4
CASSLTGGQPQHF
>TRBJ1-5|TRBV6-5
CASSQGFHQPQHF
>TRBJ1-5|TRBV28
CASREGPLGTNQPQHF
>TRBJ2-3|TRBV24-1
CATSDFFGTGRNTQYF
>TRBJ2-7|TRBV5-4
CASSRTGGKIDEQYF
>TRBJ2-7|TRBV5-1
CASSSGLAGATYEQYF
>TRBJ2-5|TRBV9
CASSPTVGLASETQYF
>TRBJ2-1|TRBV6-2/TRBV6-3
CASSSFSSRFF
>TRBJ1-6|TRBV15
CATSRDRRNSPLHF
>TRBJ2-1|TRBV27
CASSLGSGGLNEQFF